This T cell receptor beta chain derives from a study of blood T cell repertoires in COVID-19. Across the whole study: COVID-19 samples, acute and convalescent, were from the United States, Italy and Spain. Sample material is recorded as cDNA or gDNA derived from T cells, B-cell-depleted T cells, or PBMCs.

This clone has a handful of counts. The CDR3 has 15 residues. The V and J ends lost 3 bases and 6 bases, in that order; junction bases with no gene match: 7. Looked up from germline, CDR1 is SGHRS and CDR2 is YFSETQ. Study processing details: Amplification of reference gene primers was used by the study to estimate nucleated cell counts. Only in-frame clones appear in the TCRdb table, and some are missing; sequencing was by immunoSEQ multiplex PCR. V, J and clone size are taken as reported in that table, and D and trimming were inferred from the DNA itself. There are 29,000 or so clones in the sample; under 85% occur only once, and 7% to 8.5% lies in the top ten.

Sequenced: peripheral blood. The clonotype comes from a woman between 70 and 85 years old with active or convalescent COVID-19. The chain carries TRBV5-1 and TRBJ1-3, with 9 positions matching TRBD1. The CDR3 DNA sequence: TGCGCCAGCAGCTCAGAGGGACAGGGATTAAACACCATATATTTT. Translating gives CASSSEGQGLNTIYF.